This TCR beta chain was retrieved from a study of T cells expressing NK-cell markers. The wider study: Beta-chain profiling covered CD3+CD56+NKG2C+, CD3+CD56+NKG2C- and CD3+CD56-NKG2C+ sorted subsets. Study results and caveats: For a handful of donors, these clonotypes were likewise the leading ones in the CD3+CD56-NKG2C+ fraction. About 1.0-8% of CD8+ T cells in six or seven donors belonged to dominant NKG2C+ clonotypes.

CDR1 and CDR2 (germline): SGHAT, FQNNGV. The CDR3 sequence is 11 residues long. 5'RACE template switching built TCR beta cDNA with unique molecular identifiers. TCRdb reprocessed the 5' RACE reads, with one entry per CDR3 protein and no DNA. Its table records 350,000 to 400,000 distinct CDR3 sequences. As for this clonotype: What it binds is unknown.

This clonotype was sampled from a woman aged 50 to 60 in good health. Material for sequencing was blood T cells: a sorted CD56 or NKG2C T cell subset, CD4+ or CD8+ T cells, or bulk PBMC T cells (not recorded which). The rearrangement uses TRBV11-2 and TRBJ2-2; TCRdb indicates TRBD1, and absent DNA this call remains unverified. The CDR3 spells CASNKGSGLFF.